This T cell receptor (beta chain) was recorded in a study of T-cell reconstitution after alpha-beta-depleted transplantation in children. This clonotype appeared a few times. The CDR3 spans 13 residues. Germline-derived CDR1 and CDR2 are SGHTA and FQGNSA. Trimming cost V 7 bases and J 0 bases, with 10 bases left between them. Researchers prepared the TCRbeta library using unique molecular identifiers, the study reports. TCRdb ran MiXCR on the PCR reads and lists one entry per CDR3 protein. The sample includes about 400,000 distinct CDR3 sequences, about a fifth of them seen just once. The chain recombines TRBV7-2 with TRBJ2-7; a weak D match, TRBD2 (6 bases). This clonotype was obtained from a human donor who donated a stem cell graft to a child with acute myeloid leukemia. The sequences come from PBMCs from the stem cell graft donor, collected from the stem cell graft. The CDR3 region has the DNA TGTGCCAGCACTCGGGAGCCCTCCTACGAGCAGTACTTC. As protein: CASTREPSYEQYF.